This T cell receptor (beta chain) originates from a study of T cell responses to AZD1222 COVID-19 vaccine (dated by TCRdb to about 2021). Describing the broader study: AZD1222 recipients with second doses at about 4 weeks or about 12 weeks were pooled, because spike-specific TCR depth and breadth did not differ between schedules. A total of around 240 trial participants underwent TCR sequencing, of whom about 210 had received two doses of AZD1222 and about 25 had received two doses of the MenACWY control vaccine. Trial participants were enrolled by age into subgroups of 18-55, 56-69 and 70-plus years, and about 150, 27 and 61 TCR-sequenced participants, respectively, were included in these subgroups. The paper's findings and limits, for the study overall: Reportedly, close to half of the unique spike-specific TCRs recognized epitopes lying outside the regions that are mutated in the B.1.351 and B.1.1.7 variants. Because no samples from the day 14 peak response were available, repertoires could be characterized only after the peak T cell response. After two AZD1222 doses, both the breadth and the depth of spike-specific TCRs were significantly higher than at day 0 and than in MenACWY recipients. Participants were mostly white British and included more females than males, and it was suggested by the authors that clonal diversity may have been underestimated. In the small 56-69-year group, the increase in depth fell short of significance, most likely because of low power. Conclusions about previously exposed vaccinees are limited, since just a handful of AZD1222 recipients were seropositive for SARS-CoV-2 at baseline. The vaccine-associated CD4 TCRs covered the entire spike protein, and the dominant responses fell in regions 160-218 and 743-854.

The CDR3 regions of human TCRbeta chains were subjected to immunosequencing. In the authors' own workflow: TCRs in the repertoires were compared against a reference library of SARS-CoV-2-specific TCRs that had been generated with the MIRA antigen-specificity platform. Breadth was defined as the fraction of unique TCRs that were SARS-CoV-2-associated. Depth was defined as the fraction of total T cells that were SARS-CoV-2-associated. Using the MIRA data, every spike-specific TCR was mapped to the spike region that the TCR reacted to and assigned to either a CD4 or a CD8 class. Log10-transformed breadth and depth values were compared by one-way ANOVA with Sidak's multiple comparisons tests. TCRdb obtained this table from immuneACCESS and retained in-frame rearrangements with V and J assigned. These tables miss some clones; where compared with another copy, unresolved V genes account for less than half of the shortfall, and the remainder is unexplained. V, J and clone size reflect that table, while D and trimming were determined from the DNA. This sample is represented by about 130,000 clones; approximately 88% of them were singletons. The ten largest clones capture about 6% of the sample.

Looking up the germline V gene (reference sequence) yields CDR1 LGHDT and CDR2 YNNKEL. CDR3 length: 12 amino acids, cysteine to phenylalanine. Of all the DNA, just the CDR3 is kept, 36 bases in frame from base 1. The junction carries 9 bases between V and J, which are trimmed by 6 bases and 4 bases respectively. The intended sense of this specimen's time point label: baseline before first vaccination. Vaccinee samples came from UK trials COV001 and COV002, including a single-blind randomized controlled phase 2/3 trial of AZD1222 (ChAdOx1 nCoV-19) in healthy adults. For TCRbeta chain sequencing, PBMC samples from trial participants were taken at day 0 and at day 28 after the second dose. Regarding this clone: This receptor's antigen is unknown. The record has no base qualities; no much larger clone is one base away.

Sequencing used peripheral blood, obtained on day 0 of AZD1222 vaccination. The chain employs TRBV3-1 (or the pseudogene TRBV3-2) and TRBJ1-2, with no confidently assigned D gene. This clonotype was obtained from an adult in good health. CDR3 sequence: CASSAGSYGYTF. The nucleotides read TGTGCCAGCAGTGCGGGGAGCTATGGCTACACCTTC.